This TCR beta chain was observed in a study of response to subunit inactivated influenza vaccine. Study-wide results and limits: A suggestion made by the authors is that each seasonal influenza vaccination recruits few new T cells.

TCRdb fed the RT-PCR reads into MiXCR, producing one record per CDR3 protein. Among 600,000 to 850,000 distinct CDR3 sequences, 14% were seen once, and the ten largest hold approximately 7.6%. This clonotype was observed many times. What it recognizes is unknown. CDR3 length: 12 residues. Germline values: CDR1 SGDLS, CDR2 YYNGEE. V was cut by 4 bases and J by 9 bases, with 11 bases left in between. The sample consisted of PBMCs from blood, taken 14 days before vaccination. The sequence came from a man aged 50 to 60 who received an inactivated influenza vaccine. The chain joins TRBV9 to TRBJ2-1; either TRBD1 or TRBD2 may fit D (5 bases each). The CDR3 spells CASSSNGGEQFF. DNA for the CDR3: TGTGCCAGCAGCTCCAATGGGGGTGAGCAGTTCTTC.